The subject of this entry is one T cell receptor (beta chain). Using immunoSEQ multiplex PCR, the repertoire was profiled, and TCRdb retains in-frame clones only, with some absent. The sample holds approximately 660,000 clones, 88% seen once. The V gene end was trimmed by 6 bases and the J gene end by 0 bases; junction bases not matched to a gene: 7. CDR1 is ENHRY and CDR2 is SYGVKD in the germline V gene. The CDR3 consists of 15 residues. The data were obtained in a study of shared T cell receptors in the human thymus. Another study also made use of these data, one on human thymus T cells. This second report adds: Finnish infants who were healthy and having corrective surgery for congenital heart defects made up the donors. Corrective cardiac operations yielded the resected thymus tissue. Repertoires sampled from thymus and blood appeared biased in V and J gene usage. In unrelated individuals, thymic repertoires overlapped highly, according to related research.

Sequenced material: thymocytes. The chain is built from TRBV10-3 and TRBJ1-1; 7 nucleotides match TRBD1. The source is a boy younger than two with a congenital heart defect. The CDR3 sequence is CAISGQVGMNTEAFF. DNA for the CDR3: TGTGCCATCAGCGGACAGGTCGGAATGAACACTGAAGCTTTCTTT.